These 27 T cell receptor beta chains share one sample of origin, sequenced in a study of early T cells in non-severe SARS-CoV-2 infection. TCRdb independently ran MiXCR on the 5' RACE reads; one entry per CDR3 protein. The data show 65,000 to 95,000 distinct CDR3 sequences, over 8.5% seen once. The sample consisted of whole blood. The receptors were gathered from an adult who was a healthcare worker with PCR-confirmed SARS-CoV-2 infection or an uninfected control (not recorded which).

This clonotype was found a few times. The chain recombines TRBV5-1 with TRBJ2-7; TRBD2 aligns across 13 bases. The length of the CDR3 is 18 residues. CDR1 and CDR2 (germline): SGHRS, YFSETQ. V lost 0 bases, J lost 0 bases, and 6 bases stayed unmatched. The CDR3 DNA reads TGCGCCAGCAGCTTGGGGACTAGCGGGAGAGATTACTCCTACGAGCAGTACTTC. It yields the protein CASSLGTSGRDYSYEQYF.

The table lists this clonotype with many counts. This rearrangement joins TRBV6-5 to TRBJ1-1; no clear D. V was trimmed by 2 bases and J by 1 base, leaving 8 bases between them. CDR3 size: 14 residues. Germline V gives CDR1 MNHEY, CDR2 SVGAGI. The CDR3 DNA is TGTGCCAGCAGTTACCTACACTCGAACACTGAAGCTTTCTTT. Translated, it gives CASSYLHSNTEAFF.

The sample holds many counts of this clonotype. J is TRBJ2-1 and V is TRBV9, with D tentatively TRBD2 (6 bases). Germline CDR1 is SGDLS and CDR2 is YYNGEE. With 0 bases removed from V and 3 bases from J, the gap between germline ends came to 13 bases. The CDR3 is 16 residues long. CDR3 bases: TGTGCCAGCAGCGTAGAGTGGCGGGAAGTCTACAATGAGCAGTTCTTC. It is translated as CASSVEWREVYNEQFF. The entire variable domain, with the rest obtained from reference TRBV9 and TRBJ2-1, is as follows: DSGVTQTPKHLITATGQRVTLRCSPRSGDLSVYWYQQSLDQGLQFLIQYYNGEERAKGNILERFSAQQFPDLHSELNLSSLELGDSALYFCASSVEWREVYNEQFFGPGTRLTVL.

This clonotype has at least ten counts. This chain links TRBV2 with TRBJ2-3; 12 nucleotides align to TRBD2. V shed 6 bases, J shed 7 bases, and the junction held 11 bases outside the gene matches. The CDR3 sequence is 16 residues long. Germline CDR1 and CDR2: SNHLY and FYNNEI. In DNA, the CDR3 is TGTGCCAGCAGGGAAAGGCAAAGGACTAGCGGGAATACGCAGTATTTT. Protein sequence: CASRERQRTSGNTQYF. Together with reference TRBV2 and TRBJ2-3, the CDR3 gives the full variable domain: EPEVTQTPSHQVTQMGQEVILRCVPISNHLYFYWYRQILGQKVEFLVSFYNNEISEKSEIFDDQFSVERPDGSNFTLKIRSTKLEDSAMYFCASRERQRTSGNTQYFGPGTRLTVL.

The chain is built from TRBV11-2 and TRBJ2-1; 8 bases are a match to TRBD2. V lost 5 bases, J lost 7 bases, and 7 bases stayed unmatched. Germline V gives CDR1 SGHAT, CDR2 FQNNGV. The CDR3 sequence is 14 residues long. The CDR3 DNA follows: TGTGCCAGCAGCCCGGGAGGGCTCACGAATGAGCAGTTCTTC. It yields the protein CASSPGGLTNEQFF.

In its sample, this clonotype was seen a few times. The rearrangement links TRBV6-1 to TRBJ1-5; D remains unclear. V was shortened by 6 bases and J by 3 bases, with 6 bases between the two germline ends. In germline, CDR1 is MNHNS, CDR2 SASEGT. The CDR3 consists of 12 residues. CDR3 DNA: TGTGCCAGCAGCGGAGACAATCAGCCCCAGCATTTT. This sequence encodes CASSGDNQPQHF.

At least ten counts were recorded for this clonotype. The chain employs TRBV5-5 and TRBJ1-1; TRBD1 matches 7 bases. Germline V gene lookup returns CDR1 SGHKS and CDR2 YYEKEE (reference sequence). This CDR3 is 16 amino acids long. Trimming removed 3 bases from V and 5 bases from J; junction bases left unmatched: 13. The CDR3, as DNA: TGTGCCAGCAGCTCCCGACAGGGAATAGCGCGGACTGAAGCTTTCTTT. Amino acid sequence: CASSSRQGIARTEAFF.

There are many counts of this clonotype. This chain uses TRBV27 with TRBJ1-4; 9 bases map to TRBD1. The ends lost 5 bases at V and 5 bases at J; junction bases unmatched: 6. From germline, CDR1 is MNHEY and CDR2 SMNVEV (reference sequence). The CDR3 contains 15 residues. This CDR3 is CASSPGTGWNEKLFF. CDR3 sequence (DNA): TGTGCCAGCAGTCCCGGGACAGGGTGGAATGAAAAACTGTTTTTT.

Many counts were recorded for this clonotype. V gene TRBV19 combines with J gene TRBJ1-2; D not certain. In germline, CDR1 is LNHDA, CDR2 SQIVND (reference sequence). The CDR3 runs 14 residues. Trimming removed 6 bases at V and 8 bases at J, with 19 bases between. The CDR3 DNA reads as TGTGCCAGTAGACCTACCCCTCCTTTGGAAGGCTACACCTTC. It codes for CASRPTPPLEGYTF.

This chain links TRBV4-1 with TRBJ2-1; D might be TRBD2 (5 bases). This CDR3 has 16 residues. CDR1 and CDR2 from the germline V gene are MGHRA and YSYEKL. Trimming cost V 0 bases and J 0 bases, with 9 bases left between them. CDR3 coding DNA: TGCGCCAGCAGCCAAGACGGAGCGGTCTCCTACAATGAGCAGTTCTTC. Translating it yields CASSQDGAVSYNEQFF.

This clonotype showed up many times. The CDR3 reads CASSSGTLVYF. The DNA for the CDR3 is TGTGCCAGCAGTTCCGGGACCCTGGTGTATTTT. This chain connects TRBV28 to TRBJ2-3; tentatively, D is TRBD1 or TRBD2 (5 bases each). The CDR3 is made up of 11 amino acids. CDR1 and CDR2 (germline): MDHEN, SYDVKM. V lost 4 bases to trimming and J lost 14 bases, with 13 bases between them.

This rearrangement joins TRBV6-6 to TRBJ2-5; tentatively, D is TRBD2 (6 bases). CDR1 and CDR2 from the germline V gene are MNHNY and SVGAGI (reference sequence). The CDR3 runs to 15 residues. With 6 bases removed from V and 1 base from J, the gap between germline ends came to 15 bases. The CDR3 protein is CASRTGTLFQETQYF. The CDR3 coding sequence is TGTGCCAGCAGGACCGGGACTCTCTTCCAAGAGACCCAGTACTTC.

This clonotype was seen at least ten times. The rearrangement joins TRBV9 to TRBJ2-4, with D perhaps matching TRBD1 (6 bases). Between the trimmed V and J ends, which lost 0 bases and 3 bases, there was a span of 16 bases. Germline values: CDR1 SGDLS, CDR2 YYNGEE. The CDR3 contains 17 residues. The CDR3 reads CASSVDPGEGVKNIQYF. DNA of the CDR3: TGTGCCAGCAGCGTAGATCCAGGGGAAGGGGTCAAAAACATTCAGTACTTC.

This clonotype came up many times. The chain combines TRBV13 with TRBJ2-5; D is unresolved. This CDR3 is built from 14 residues. Germline assignment: CDR1 PRHDT and CDR2 FYEKMQ (reference sequence). V was shortened by 0 bases and J by 5 bases, with 10 bases between the two germline ends. The CDR3 sequence: CASSLGGGVETQYF. The CDR3 DNA sequence: TGTGCCAGCAGCTTAGGCGGCGGCGTGGAGACCCAGTACTTC.

There are a few counts of this clonotype. This chain joins TRBV6-5 and TRBJ2-1, with D tentatively TRBD1 or TRBD2 (5 bases each). Germline-derived CDR1 and CDR2 are MNHEY and SVGAGI. Trimming cost V 5 bases and J 6 bases, with 11 bases left between them. The CDR3 consists of 13 residues. Here the CDR3 DNA reads TGTGCCAGCAGTACGGGGCGGAGCAATGAGCAGTTCTTC. Amino acid sequence: CASSTGRSNEQFF.

This clonotype was seen only once. A much larger clone differs by one base, so this may be a read error. The CDR3 sequence is CASSDCGPSYEQYF. The DNA for the CDR3 is TGTGCCAGCAGTGATTGTGGGCCCTCCTACGAGCAGTACTTC. The chain recombines TRBV6-5 with TRBJ2-7; no firm D call. Germline V gene lookup returns CDR1 MNHEY and CDR2 SVGAGI. The CDR3 runs 14 residues. V dropped 5 bases and J dropped 0 bases, with 11 bases sitting between them.

Points on this clonotype: This may be a read error, as it is one base from a much larger clone. The V and J genes are TRBV28 and TRBJ1-4; D might be TRBD1 (5 bases). This CDR3 has 15 residues. Trimming stripped 2 bases from V and 4 bases from J, with 11 bases between. Germline loops: CDR1 MDHEN, CDR2 SYDVKM. CDR3 coding DNA: TGTGCCAGCAGTTTAAGGGGAGAAATTAATGAAAAACTGTTTTTT. Protein: CASSLRGEINEKLFF.

This clonotype was detected a few times. The chain carries TRBV7-2 and TRBJ2-2, with a tentative D call TRBD2 (5 bases). The CDR3 consists of 15 residues. Trimming removed 5 bases at V and 7 bases at J, with 17 bases between. Per the germline V gene, CDR1 is SGHTA and CDR2 is FQGNSA. The CDR3 loop is CASSLVLGMDGELFF. The CDR3 DNA follows: TGTGCCAGCAGCCTGGTCCTCGGGATGGACGGGGAGCTGTTTTTT.

The V call is TRBV12-3 or TRBV12-4, the J call TRBJ2-1; D is possibly TRBD2 (5 bases). V was shortened by 6 bases and J by 9 bases, with 9 bases between the two germline ends. The CDR3 has 11 amino acids. The CDR3 sequence: CASRIRGEQFF. CDR3 sequence (DNA): TGTGCCAGCAGGATCCGGGGTGAGCAGTTCTTC.

In its sample, this clonotype was seen many times. V usage is TRBV5-5 and J usage is TRBJ2-3; D could derive from TRBD1 or TRBD2 (5 bases each). The V and J ends lost 4 bases and 3 bases respectively, with 18 bases between them. The CDR3 runs to 16 residues. The germline V gene has CDR1 SGHKS and CDR2 YYEKEE (reference sequence). In nucleotides, the CDR3 is TGTGCCAGCAGCCTTGAGGCCGGGACCATTACAGATACGCAGTATTTT. It translates to CASSLEAGTITDTQYF.

This clonotype was observed a few times. The chain recombines TRBV2 with TRBJ2-2; TRBD2 agrees at 12 bases. The CDR3 contains 19 residues. The V segment lost 5 bases and the J segment 1 base; nucleotides outside the gene matches: 11. The germline gives CDR1 SNHLY, CDR2 FYNNEI. CDR3 residues: CASSLGGGLAGKNTGELFF. CDR3 DNA: TGTGCCAGCAGTCTTGGGGGCGGACTAGCGGGGAAGAACACCGGGGAGCTGTTTTTT.

This clonotype was recorded at least ten times. The junction and the germline gene differ at one end; a read error may be behind it. The genes are TRBV20-1 and TRBJ2-7, with a tentative D call TRBD1 (6 bases). The CDR3 extends over 11 amino acids. The V gene's germline CDR1 is DFQATT and CDR2 SNEGSKA (reference sequence). CDR3 region: CSASPTGKALF. DNA of the CDR3: TGCAGTGCTAGCCCTACAGGGAAGGCACTTTTC.

This clonotype counts as medium-sized. V is TRBV11-2 and J is TRBJ2-1; 7 nucleotides align to TRBD2. CDR1 SGHAT and CDR2 FQNNGV come from the germline V gene. The CDR3 loop spans 17 amino acids. V was pared by 5 bases and J by 5 bases, with 15 bases of the junction left unmatched. The CDR3 sequence: CASSPARLAEAHNEQFF. The CDR3 nucleotides read TGTGCCAGCAGCCCAGCACGACTAGCTGAGGCACACAATGAGCAGTTCTTC.

This clonotype was detected ten times or more. This rearrangement joins TRBV10-3 to TRBJ2-7; 13 bases match TRBD2. The V gene's germline CDR1 is ENHRY and CDR2 SYGVKD. CDR3 length: 14 amino acids. With 6 bases clipped from V and 2 bases from J, the junction kept 1 base outside the gene matches. The CDR3 nucleotides read TGTGCCATCAGGGGGACTAGCGGGACCTACGAGCAGTACTTC. The encoded protein is CAIRGTSGTYEQYF.

The sample holds many counts of this clonotype. CDR3 in amino acids: CASSTLLAKNIQYF. Written as DNA, the CDR3 is TGTGCCAGCAGTACCCTATTAGCCAAAAACATTCAGTACTTC. The rearrangement links TRBV28 to TRBJ2-4; the D is unclear. Trimming took 5 bases from V and 0 from J, leaving 8 bases between them. Germline values: CDR1 MDHEN, CDR2 SYDVKM. The CDR3 totals 14 residues. Supplemented by reference TRBV28 and TRBJ2-4, the full variable domain reads DVKVTQSSRYLVKRTGEKVFLECVQDMDHENMFWYRQDPGLGLRLIYFSYDVKMKEKGDIPEGYSVSREKKERFSLILESASTNQTSMYLCASSTLLAKNIQYFGAGTRLSVL.

This clonotype was found a few times. V gene TRBV24-1 combines with J gene TRBJ2-3; TRBD2 agrees at 9 bases. The length of the CDR3 is 16 residues. V lost 3 bases to trimming and J lost 5 bases; unmatched junction nucleotides: 8. In germline, CDR1 is KGHDR, CDR2 SFDVKD. The CDR3 nucleotides are TGTGCCACCAGTGATAGAAGCGTAGCGGGAGAAGATACGCAGTATTTT. Protein product: CATSDRSVAGEDTQYF.

The chain joins TRBV2 to TRBJ2-1, with 11 bases matching TRBD2. V was clipped by 6 bases and J by 5 bases; unmatched bases: 9. The CDR3 is made up of 16 amino acids. Germline values: CDR1 SNHLY, CDR2 FYNNEI. CDR3 nucleotides: TGTGCCAGCAGGGGGACTAGCGGAGATCTAGACAATGAGCAGTTCTTC. Residues: CASRGTSGDLDNEQFF.